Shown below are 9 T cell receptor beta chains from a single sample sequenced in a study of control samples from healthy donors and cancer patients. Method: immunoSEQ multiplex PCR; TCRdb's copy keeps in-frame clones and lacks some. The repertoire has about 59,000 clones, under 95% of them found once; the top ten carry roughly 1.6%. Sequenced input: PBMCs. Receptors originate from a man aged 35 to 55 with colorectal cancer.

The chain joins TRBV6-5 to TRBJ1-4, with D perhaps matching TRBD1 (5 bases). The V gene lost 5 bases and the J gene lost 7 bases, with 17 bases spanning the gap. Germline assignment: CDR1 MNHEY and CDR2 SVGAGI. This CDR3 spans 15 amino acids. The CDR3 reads CASSLQASVGEKLFF. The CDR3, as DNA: TGTGCCAGCAGTCTACAGGCTTCGGTGGGTGAAAAACTGTTTTTT.

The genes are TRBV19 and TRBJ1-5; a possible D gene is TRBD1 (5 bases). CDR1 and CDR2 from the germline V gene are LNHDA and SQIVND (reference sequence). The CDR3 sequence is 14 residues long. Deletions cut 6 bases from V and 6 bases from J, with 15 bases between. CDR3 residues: CASSLARAGQPQHF. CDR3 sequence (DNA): TGTGCCAGTAGCCTGGCCAGGGCGGGTCAGCCCCAGCATTTT.

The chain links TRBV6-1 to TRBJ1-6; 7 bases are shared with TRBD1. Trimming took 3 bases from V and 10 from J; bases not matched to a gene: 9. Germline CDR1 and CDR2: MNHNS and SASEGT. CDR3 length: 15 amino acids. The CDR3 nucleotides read TGTGCCAGCAGTGATACGGGCCAGGGGGACTCACCCCTCCACTTT. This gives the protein CASSDTGQGDSPLHF.

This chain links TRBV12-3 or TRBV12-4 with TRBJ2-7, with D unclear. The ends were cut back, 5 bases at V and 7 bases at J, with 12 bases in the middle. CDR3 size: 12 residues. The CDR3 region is CASSIPPREQYF. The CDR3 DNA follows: TGTGCCAGCAGTATTCCCCCAAGGGAGCAGTACTTC.

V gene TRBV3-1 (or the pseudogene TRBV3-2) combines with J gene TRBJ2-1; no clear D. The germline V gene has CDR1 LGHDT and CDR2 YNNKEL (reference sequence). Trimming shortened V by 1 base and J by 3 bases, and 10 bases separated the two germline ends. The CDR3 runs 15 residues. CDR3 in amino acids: CASSQASSLYNEQFF. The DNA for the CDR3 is TGTGCCAGCAGCCAAGCTTCTTCCCTCTACAATGAGCAGTTCTTC.

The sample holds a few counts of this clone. The CDR3 spells CASSLRPAGGTYNEQFF. For the CDR3, the DNA is TGTGCCAGCAGCTTAAGGCCAGCGGGGGGAACCTACAATGAGCAGTTCTTC. J is TRBJ2-1 and V is TRBV7-6, with TRBD2 matching over 9 bases. This CDR3 has 17 residues. Germline V gene sequence: CDR1 SGHVS, CDR2 FNYEAQ. V was pared by 2 bases and J by 2 bases, with 7 bases of the junction left unmatched.

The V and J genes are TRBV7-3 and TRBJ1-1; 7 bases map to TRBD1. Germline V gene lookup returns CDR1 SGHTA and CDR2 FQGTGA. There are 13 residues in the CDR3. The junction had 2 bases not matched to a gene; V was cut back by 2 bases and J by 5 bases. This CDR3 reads CASSLQGGTEAFF. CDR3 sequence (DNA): TGTGCCAGCAGCTTACAGGGGGGGACTGAAGCTTTCTTT.

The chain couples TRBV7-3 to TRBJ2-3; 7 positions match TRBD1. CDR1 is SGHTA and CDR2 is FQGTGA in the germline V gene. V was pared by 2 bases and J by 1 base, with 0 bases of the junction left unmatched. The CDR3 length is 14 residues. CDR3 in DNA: TGTGCCAGCAGCTTACAGGGGGGCACAGATACGCAGTATTTT. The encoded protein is CASSLQGGTDTQYF.

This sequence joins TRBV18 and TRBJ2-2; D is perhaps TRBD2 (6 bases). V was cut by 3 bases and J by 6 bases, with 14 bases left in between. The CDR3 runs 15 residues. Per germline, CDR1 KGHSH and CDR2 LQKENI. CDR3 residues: CASSPMVAGSGELFF. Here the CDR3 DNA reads TGTGCCAGCTCACCTATGGTTGCGGGGTCCGGGGAGCTGTTTTTT.